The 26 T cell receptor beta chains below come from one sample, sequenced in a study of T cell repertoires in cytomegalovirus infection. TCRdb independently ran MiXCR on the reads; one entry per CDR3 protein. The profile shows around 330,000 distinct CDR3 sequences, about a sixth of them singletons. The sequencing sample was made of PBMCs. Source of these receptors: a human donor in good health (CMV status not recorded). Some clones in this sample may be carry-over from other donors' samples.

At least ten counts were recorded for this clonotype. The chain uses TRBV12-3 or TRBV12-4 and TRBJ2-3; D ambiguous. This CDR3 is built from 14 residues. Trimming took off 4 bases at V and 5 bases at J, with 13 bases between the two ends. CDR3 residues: CASSSTEMGDTQYF. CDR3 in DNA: TGTGCCAGCAGTTCAACAGAGATGGGAGATACGCAGTATTTT.

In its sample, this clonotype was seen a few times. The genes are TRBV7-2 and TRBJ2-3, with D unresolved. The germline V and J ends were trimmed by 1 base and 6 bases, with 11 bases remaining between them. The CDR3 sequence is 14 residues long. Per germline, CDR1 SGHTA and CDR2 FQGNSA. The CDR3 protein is CASSLVSTEDTQYF. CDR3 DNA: TGTGCCAGCAGCTTAGTTAGTACGGAGGATACGCAGTATTTT. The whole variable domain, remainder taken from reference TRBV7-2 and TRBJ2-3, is GAGVSQSPSNKVTEKGKDVELRCDPISGHTALYWYRQSLGQGLEFLIYFQGNSAPDKSGLPSDRFSAERTGGSVSTLTIQRTQQEDSAVYLCASSLVSTEDTQYFGPGTRLTVL.

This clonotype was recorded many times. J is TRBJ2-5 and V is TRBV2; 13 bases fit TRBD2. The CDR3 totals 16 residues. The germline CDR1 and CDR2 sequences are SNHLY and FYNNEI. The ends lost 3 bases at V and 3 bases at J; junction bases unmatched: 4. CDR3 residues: CASSDGTSGDKETQYF. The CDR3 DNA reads TGTGCCAGCAGTGATGGGACTAGCGGGGATAAAGAGACCCAGTACTTC.

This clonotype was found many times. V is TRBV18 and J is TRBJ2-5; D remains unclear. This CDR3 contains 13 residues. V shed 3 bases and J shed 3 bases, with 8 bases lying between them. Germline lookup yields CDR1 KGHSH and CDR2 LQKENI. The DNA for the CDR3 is TGTGCCAGCTCACCGAAAAACAAAGAGACCCAGTACTTC. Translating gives CASSPKNKETQYF.

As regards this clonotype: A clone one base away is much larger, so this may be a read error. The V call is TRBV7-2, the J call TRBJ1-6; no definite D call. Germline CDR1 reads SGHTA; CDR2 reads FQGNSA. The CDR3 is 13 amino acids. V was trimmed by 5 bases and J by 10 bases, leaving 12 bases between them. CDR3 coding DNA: TGTGCCAGCAGCGTAGGACCAGGATCACCCCTCCACTTT. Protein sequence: CASSVGPGSPLHF.

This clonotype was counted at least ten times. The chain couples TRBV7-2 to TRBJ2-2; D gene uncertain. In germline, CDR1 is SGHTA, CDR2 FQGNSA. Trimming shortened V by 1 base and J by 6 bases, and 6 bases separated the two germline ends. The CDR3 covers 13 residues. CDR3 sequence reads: CASSLVSSGELFF. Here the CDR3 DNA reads TGTGCCAGCAGCTTAGTAAGCTCCGGGGAGCTGTTTTTT.

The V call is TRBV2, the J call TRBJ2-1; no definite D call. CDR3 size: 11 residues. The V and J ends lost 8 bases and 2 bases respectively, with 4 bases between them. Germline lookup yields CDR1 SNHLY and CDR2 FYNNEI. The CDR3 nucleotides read TGTGCCAGCGAGGCCTACAATGAGCAGTTCTTC. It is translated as CASEAYNEQFF.

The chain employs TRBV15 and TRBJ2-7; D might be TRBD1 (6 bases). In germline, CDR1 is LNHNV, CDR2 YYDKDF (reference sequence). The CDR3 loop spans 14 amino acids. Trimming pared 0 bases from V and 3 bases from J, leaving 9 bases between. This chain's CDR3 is CATSRDQGRYEQYF. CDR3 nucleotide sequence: TGTGCCACCAGCAGAGATCAGGGGCGCTACGAGCAGTACTTC. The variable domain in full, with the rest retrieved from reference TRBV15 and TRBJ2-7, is DAMVIQNPRYQVTQFGKPVTLSCSQTLNHNVMYWYQQKSSQAPKLLFHYYDKDFNNEADTPDNFQSRRPNTSFCFLDIRSPGLGDTAMYLCATSRDQGRYEQYFGPGTRLTVT.

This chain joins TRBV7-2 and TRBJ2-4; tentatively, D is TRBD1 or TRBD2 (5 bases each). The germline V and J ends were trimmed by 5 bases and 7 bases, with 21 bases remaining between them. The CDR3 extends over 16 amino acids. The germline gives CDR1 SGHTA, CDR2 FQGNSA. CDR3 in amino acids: CASSRPRGAERNIQYF. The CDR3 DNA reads TGTGCCAGCAGCCGCCCCCGAGGGGCGGAGAGGAACATTCAGTACTTC.

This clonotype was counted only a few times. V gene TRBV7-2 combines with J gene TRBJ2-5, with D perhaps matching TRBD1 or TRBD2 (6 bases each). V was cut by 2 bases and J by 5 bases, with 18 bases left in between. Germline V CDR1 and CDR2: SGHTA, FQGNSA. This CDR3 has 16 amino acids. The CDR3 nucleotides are TGTGCCAGCAGCTTAATGGCCGGGGGCGAGGGGGAGACCCAGTACTTC. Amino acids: CASSLMAGGEGETQYF.

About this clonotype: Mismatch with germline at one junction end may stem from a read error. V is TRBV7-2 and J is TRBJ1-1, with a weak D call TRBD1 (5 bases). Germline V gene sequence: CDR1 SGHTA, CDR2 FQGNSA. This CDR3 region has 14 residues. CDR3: CASSSGRPNTEAVF. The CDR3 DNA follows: TGTGCCAGCAGCTCGGGACGGCCGAACACTGAAGCAGTCTTT.

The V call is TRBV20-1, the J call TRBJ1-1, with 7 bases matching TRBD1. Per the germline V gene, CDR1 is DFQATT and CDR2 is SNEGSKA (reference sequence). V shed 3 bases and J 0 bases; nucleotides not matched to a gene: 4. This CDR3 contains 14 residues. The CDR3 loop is CSASRGQLNTEAFF. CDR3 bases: TGCAGTGCTAGTAGGGGACAGCTGAACACTGAAGCTTTCTTT.

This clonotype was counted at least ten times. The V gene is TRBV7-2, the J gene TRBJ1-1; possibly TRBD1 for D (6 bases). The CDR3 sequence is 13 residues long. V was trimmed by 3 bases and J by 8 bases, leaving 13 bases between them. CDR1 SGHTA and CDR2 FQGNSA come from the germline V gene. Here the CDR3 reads CASSFAWGAEAFF. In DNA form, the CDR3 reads TGTGCCAGCAGCTTTGCCTGGGGGGCAGAAGCTTTCTTT.

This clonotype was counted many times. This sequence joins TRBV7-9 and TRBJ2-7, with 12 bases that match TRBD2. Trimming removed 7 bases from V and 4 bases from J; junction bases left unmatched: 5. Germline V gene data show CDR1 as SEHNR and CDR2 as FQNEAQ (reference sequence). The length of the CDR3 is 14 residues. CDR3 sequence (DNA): TGTGCCAGCATCACGACTAGCGGGGGTTACGAGCAGTACTTC. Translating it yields CASITTSGGYEQYF.

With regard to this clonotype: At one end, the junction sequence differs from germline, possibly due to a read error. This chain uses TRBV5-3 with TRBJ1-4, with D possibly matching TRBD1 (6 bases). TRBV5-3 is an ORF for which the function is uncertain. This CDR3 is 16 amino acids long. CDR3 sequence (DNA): TGTGCCAGCAGCTTCTCAACAGGGACGGCTAATGAAAAACTGTTTTTT. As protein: CASSFSTGTANEKLFF.

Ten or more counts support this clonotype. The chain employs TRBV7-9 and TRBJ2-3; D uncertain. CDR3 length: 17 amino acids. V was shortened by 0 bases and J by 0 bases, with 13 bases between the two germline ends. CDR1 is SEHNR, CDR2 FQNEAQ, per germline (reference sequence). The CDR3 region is CASSLASVRHSTDTQYF. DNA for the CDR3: TGTGCCAGCAGCTTAGCGTCCGTGCGTCACAGCACAGATACGCAGTATTTT.

In DNA form, the CDR3 reads TGTGCCATCCACGGAGGGGCCGGAGACGAGCAGTACTTC. Protein: CAIHGGAGDEQYF. The rearrangement uses TRBV10-3 and TRBJ2-7, with D perhaps TRBD2 (6 bases). This CDR3 is 13 amino acids long. Germline-derived CDR1 and CDR2 are ENHRY and SYGVKD. V was pared by 8 bases and J by 5 bases, with 16 bases between.

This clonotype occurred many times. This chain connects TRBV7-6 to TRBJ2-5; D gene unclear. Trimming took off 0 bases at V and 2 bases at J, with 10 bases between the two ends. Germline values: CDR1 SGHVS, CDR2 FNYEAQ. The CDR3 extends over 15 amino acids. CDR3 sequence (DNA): TGTGCCAGCAGCTTAGCGTCGACATATCAAGAGACCCAGTACTTC. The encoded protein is CASSLASTYQETQYF. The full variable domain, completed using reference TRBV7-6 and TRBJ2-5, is GAGVSQSPRYKVTKRGQDVALRCDPISGHVSLYWYRQALGQGPEFLTYFNYEAQQDKSGLPNDRFSAERPEGSISTLTIQRTEQRDSAMYRCASSLASTYQETQYFGPGTRLLVL.

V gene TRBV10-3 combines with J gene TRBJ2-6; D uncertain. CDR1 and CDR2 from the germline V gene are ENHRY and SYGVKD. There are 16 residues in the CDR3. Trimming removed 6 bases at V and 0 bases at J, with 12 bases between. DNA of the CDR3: TGTGCCATCAGCTTTCGAAACCTCTCTGGGGCCAACGTCCTGACTTTC. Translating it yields CAISFRNLSGANVLTF.

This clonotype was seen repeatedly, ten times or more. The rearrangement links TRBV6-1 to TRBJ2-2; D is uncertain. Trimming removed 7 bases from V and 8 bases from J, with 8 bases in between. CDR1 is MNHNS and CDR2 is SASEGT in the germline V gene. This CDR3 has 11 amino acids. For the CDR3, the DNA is TGTGCCAGCACCCTCGAAGGGGAGCTGTTTTTT. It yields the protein CASTLEGELFF.

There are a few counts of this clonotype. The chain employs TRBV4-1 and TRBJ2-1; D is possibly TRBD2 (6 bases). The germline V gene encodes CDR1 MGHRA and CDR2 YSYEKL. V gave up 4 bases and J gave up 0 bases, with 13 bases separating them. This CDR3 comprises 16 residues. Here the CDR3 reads CASSLWDGSSYNEQFF. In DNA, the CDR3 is TGCGCCAGCAGCCTCTGGGACGGGAGCTCCTACAATGAGCAGTTCTTC.

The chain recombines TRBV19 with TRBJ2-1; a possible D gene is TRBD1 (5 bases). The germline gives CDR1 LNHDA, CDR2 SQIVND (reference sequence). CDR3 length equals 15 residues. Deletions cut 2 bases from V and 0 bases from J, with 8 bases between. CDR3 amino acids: CASSIIDSSYNEQFF. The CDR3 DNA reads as TGTGCCAGTAGTATAATCGACAGCTCCTACAATGAGCAGTTCTTC.

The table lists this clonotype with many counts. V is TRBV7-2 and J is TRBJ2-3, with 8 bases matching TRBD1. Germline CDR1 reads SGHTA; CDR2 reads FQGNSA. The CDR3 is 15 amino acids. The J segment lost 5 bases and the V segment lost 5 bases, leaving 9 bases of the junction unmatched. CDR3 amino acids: CASSIRQGLGDTQYF. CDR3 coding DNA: TGTGCCAGCAGCATACGACAGGGGCTGGGAGATACGCAGTATTTT.

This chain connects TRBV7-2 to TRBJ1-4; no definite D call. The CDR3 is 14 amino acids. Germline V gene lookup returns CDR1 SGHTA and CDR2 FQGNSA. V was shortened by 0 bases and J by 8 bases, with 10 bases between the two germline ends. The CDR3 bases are TGTGCCAGCAGCTTAGCCGGGTACGACGAAAAACTGTTTTTT. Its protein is CASSLAGYDEKLFF.

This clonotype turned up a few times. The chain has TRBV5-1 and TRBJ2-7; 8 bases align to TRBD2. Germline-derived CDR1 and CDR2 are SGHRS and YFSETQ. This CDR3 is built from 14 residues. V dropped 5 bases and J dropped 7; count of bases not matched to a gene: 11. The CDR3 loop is CASSADSGVWEQYF. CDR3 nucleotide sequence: TGCGCCAGCAGTGCTGATAGCGGGGTGTGGGAGCAGTACTTC.

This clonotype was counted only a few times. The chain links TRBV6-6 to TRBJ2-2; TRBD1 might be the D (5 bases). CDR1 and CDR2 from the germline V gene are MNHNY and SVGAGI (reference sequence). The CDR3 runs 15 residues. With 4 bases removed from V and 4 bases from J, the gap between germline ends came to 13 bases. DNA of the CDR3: TGTGCCAGCAGTTCCCAGGGTACGGGCACCGGGGAGCTGTTTTTT. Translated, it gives CASSSQGTGTGELFF.